This TCR beta chain emerged from a study of cytomegalovirus exposure and HLA in healthy donors. Turning to the study itself: The same platform was used for the approximately 110 validation repertoires and the roughly 640 first-cohort repertoires, a later analysis reported. Overall study results and limits: Most TCR sequences were seen very rarely across donors, but some public TCRs occurred in many. In vitro experiments confirmed that three CMV-associated chains were specific for CMV antigens.

Generated by immunoSEQ multiplex PCR, the TCRdb table keeps only in-frame clones and is missing some. Among over 120,000 clones listed, 90% were seen once. Notes on this clone: The antigen is undetermined.

The CDR3 covers 12 residues. CDR1 is KGHSH and CDR2 is LQKENI in the germline V gene. V was clipped by 4 bases and J by 2 bases, with 5 bases between them. This TCR was sampled from a woman aged 25 to 45 in good health and CMV-seropositive. J is TRBJ2-5 and V is TRBV18; D is undetermined. The specimen sequenced was PBMCs. Here the CDR3 reads CASSLYQETQYF. The CDR3 bases are TGTGCCAGCTCACTGTATCAAGAGACCCAGTACTTC.